The present TCR beta chain was sequenced within a study of stem cell transplantation in POMP-related autoinflammatory disease. Across the whole study: Before transplant: CD4+ naive skewing, low CD8+ proportions, reduced cytokine secretion. Study-level findings and limits: Across all analyzed T-cell subsets, patients with PRAID tended toward reduced diversity and increased clonality. In PRAID patients, the number of distinct TRB V-J gene pairings was restricted.

TCRdb's copy holds only in-frame clones and misses some; the assay was immunoSEQ multiplex PCR. The sample has thousands of clones, approximately 91% seen once; the top ten hold approximately 3%. Germline CDR1 is LNHDA and CDR2 is SQIVND (reference sequence). Trimming cost V 4 bases and J 5 bases; bases outside gene matches: 6. This CDR3 spans 14 amino acids. PRAID combined immunodeficiency and autoinflammation. With respect to this clone: Its antigen is currently unknown.

The chain links TRBV19 to TRBJ2-5, with 8 bases lining up with TRBD1. The sample consisted of CD8+ T cells from PBMCs, taken before stem cell transplantation. This sequence was found in a human donor with POMP-related autoinflammation and immune dysregulation (PRAID). CDR3 DNA: TGTGCCAGTAGTACCAGGACAGGGCGGGAGACCCAGTACTTC. Residues: CASSTRTGRETQYF.